This T cell receptor (beta chain) was sequenced for a study of control samples from healthy donors and cancer patients. Trimming cost V 1 base and J 3 bases; bases outside gene matches: 5. Germline lookup yields CDR1 SGHVS and CDR2 FQNEAQ. The CDR3 extends over 15 amino acids. The assay was immunoSEQ multiplex PCR, and TCRdb's table has in-frame clones only and misses some. The sample contains roughly 120,000 clones, about 87% of which appear only once. The chain carries TRBV7-8 and TRBJ2-7; 8 bases are a match to TRBD1. Sequencing was performed on blood. This TCR was sampled from a man aged 35 to 55 in good health. CDR3 nucleotides: TGTGCCAGCAGCTTAGGCGACAGGGGATTCTACGAGCAGTACTTC. Encoded protein: CASSLGDRGFYEQYF.